This T cell receptor (beta chain) was profiled in a study of T cells after yellow fever vaccination. Study conclusions and caveats: Reappearance after the booster was observed for most primary-vaccination clones (more than 95% CD4, about 91% CD8). It was the secondary response that reached its peak faster, day 5 versus 15, but it was weaker. Only a minor proportion of clonotypes was detected across both CD4 and CD8 compartments.

On this clonotype itself: Its antigen is undetermined.

The TCR cDNA carried a universal primer site and UMIs from 5'RACE template switching. In TCRdb, the 5' RACE reads were re-called with MiXCR into one record per CDR3 protein. The sample lists a few hundred thousand distinct CDR3 sequences; around 10% were seen once. The V and J ends lost 5 bases and 11 bases respectively, with 11 bases between them. The CDR3 is 11 amino acids. This rearrangement joins TRBV12-3 or TRBV12-4 to TRBJ2-3; D call uncertain. The TCR sequence derives from a man aged 18 to 30 who received the YFV17D yellow fever vaccine. The input for sequencing was CD4+ T cells sorted from PBMCs, taken 5 days after the yellow fever booster vaccination. CDR3 coding DNA: TGTGCCAGCAGTAGTTTAGTTTGGCAGTATTTT. Amino acid sequence: CASSSLVWQYF.